These 22 T cell receptor beta chains were all obtained from the same sample, sequenced in a study of chemoradiotherapy in HPV16-positive cancers (dated by TCRdb to the early 2020s). The method behind the library was the immunoSEQ multiplex PCR assay. TCRdb provides this immuneACCESS table in a form limited to in-frame rearrangements. Some clones are lacking; in checked studies, under half of them reflect an unresolved V gene, and why the rest are absent is not known. Across this sample there are fewer than 1,000 clones, with about 82% seen only once. The top ten clonotypes cover about 15% of the sample. The specimen comprised tumor tissue, sampled from a patient who underwent chemoradiotherapy. Receptors were obtained from a human donor with HPV-associated anogenital cancer.

The rearrangement uses TRBV9 and TRBJ2-1; weak D call: TRBD1 (7 bases). V was cut by 1 base and J by 12 bases, with 11 bases left in between. This CDR3 comprises 12 residues. Germline V gene data show CDR1 as SGDLS and CDR2 as YYNGEE. The CDR3 region has the DNA TGTGCCAGCAGCGTACAGGGGGGAGGGCAGTTCTTC. It encodes CASSVQGGGQFF.

V usage is TRBV7-3 and J usage is TRBJ2-1; D may be TRBD2 (5 bases). This CDR3 comprises 14 residues. Trimming shortened V by 4 bases and J by 8 bases, and 15 bases separated the two germline ends. The germline gives CDR1 SGHTA, CDR2 FQGTGA. The CDR3 DNA reads as TGTGCCAGCAGCTCTTTACTAGGTGGGGATGAGCAGTTCTTC. Translating gives CASSSLLGGDEQFF.

The chain carries TRBV19 and TRBJ2-5, with 12 bases matching TRBD1. The CDR3 loop spans 15 amino acids. After removal of 3 bases from V and 5 bases from J, the junction contained 4 bases not matched to a gene. CDR1 LNHDA and CDR2 SQIVND come from the germline V gene (reference sequence). The CDR3 DNA is TGTGCCAGTAGTATGGGGGACAGGGGGCTCGAGACCCAGTACTTC. Residues: CASSMGDRGLETQYF. Full variable domain (outside the CDR3, taken from reference TRBV19 and TRBJ2-5): DGGITQSPKYLFRKEGQNVTLSCEQNLNHDAMYWYRQDPGQGLRLIYYSQIVNDFQKGDIAEGYSVSREKKESFPLTVTSAQKNPTAFYLCASSMGDRGLETQYFGPGTRLLVL.

This chain uses TRBV6-1 with TRBJ1-5, with 8 bases lining up with TRBD1. The CDR3 extends over 15 amino acids. Trimming cost V 6 bases and J 4 bases; bases outside gene matches: 8. CDR1 and CDR2 (germline): MNHNS, SASEGT. The CDR3 spells CASRPLWTGNQPQHF. The CDR3 DNA follows: TGTGCCAGCAGACCCCTTTGGACAGGGAATCAGCCCCAGCATTTT.

The gene calls are TRBV5-6 and TRBJ1-2, with a weak D call TRBD1 (6 bases). Trimming shortened V by 1 base and J by 0 bases, and 10 bases separated the two germline ends. This CDR3 region has 15 residues. Germline assignment: CDR1 SGHDT and CDR2 YYEEEE. The CDR3 sequence: CASSLFRTANYGYTF. In nucleotides, the CDR3 is TGTGCCAGCAGCTTGTTTAGGACAGCTAACTATGGCTACACCTTC.

A single count supports this clone. The chain joins TRBV4-2 to TRBJ2-3, with D perhaps TRBD2 (6 bases). V was cut by 3 bases and J by 0 bases, with 10 bases left in between. This CDR3 is 15 amino acids long. CDR1 LGHNA and CDR2 YNFKEQ come from the germline V gene. The CDR3 loop reads CASSQDYPSTDTQYF. The CDR3 DNA reads as TGTGCCAGCAGCCAGGACTACCCTAGCACAGATACGCAGTATTTT.

This chain connects TRBV19 to TRBJ2-1; no clear D. Germline V gene sequence: CDR1 LNHDA, CDR2 SQIVND (reference sequence). The CDR3 loop spans 17 amino acids. The ends were cut back, 3 bases at V and 6 bases at J, with 21 bases in the middle. In DNA, the CDR3 is TGTGCCAGTAGTATTCGGGTATCTTCTGTCCCCTCCAATGAGCAGTTCTTC. Translated, it gives CASSIRVSSVPSNEQFF.

The V and J genes are TRBV28 and TRBJ1-2, with a weak D call TRBD1 (5 bases). CDR3 length equals 16 residues. Germline loops: CDR1 MDHEN, CDR2 SYDVKM. V dropped 6 bases and J dropped 1 base, with 18 bases sitting between them. Here the CDR3 reads CASSLGSDTHNYGYTF. The CDR3 DNA reads TGTGCCAGCAGCCTGGGGTCGGACACCCATAACTATGGCTACACCTTC.

The sample holds one count of this clone. The genes are TRBV28 and TRBJ2-3, with a possible D match to TRBD2 (5 bases). CDR1 and CDR2 from the germline V gene are MDHEN and SYDVKM. The CDR3 is made up of 14 amino acids. The V end lost 9 bases, the J end lost 0 bases, and 13 bases lay between the germline ends. The CDR3 nucleotides are TGTGCCAGTCAGCGGCCGGGTAGCACAGATACGCAGTATTTT. Amino acids: CASQRPGSTDTQYF.

V and J are TRBV4-1 and TRBJ1-4, with 8 bases aligning to TRBD1. The trim removed 2 bases at V and 4 bases at J, leaving 6 bases unmatched. From germline, CDR1 is MGHRA and CDR2 YSYEKL. The CDR3 loop spans 16 amino acids. CDR3 protein: CASSQLQGAGNEKLFF. The CDR3 coding sequence is TGCGCCAGCAGCCAACTCCAGGGGGCTGGTAATGAAAAACTGTTTTTT.

This clone is a singleton in its sample. The chain carries TRBV2 and TRBJ2-1; 9 bases agree with TRBD1. This CDR3 spans 15 amino acids. Germline V gene lookup returns CDR1 SNHLY and CDR2 FYNNEI. V trimming: 6 bases; J trimming: 8 bases; junction bases outside the gene matches: 11. CDR3 loop: CASRPGTGKYDEQFF. The DNA of the CDR3 is TGTGCCAGCAGACCCGGGACAGGGAAATACGATGAGCAGTTCTTC.

The rearrangement links TRBV4-1 to TRBJ2-6, with D maybe TRBD1 (5 bases). The V and J ends lost 0 bases and 0 bases respectively, with 6 bases between them. Germline values: CDR1 MGHRA, CDR2 YSYEKL. CDR3 length: 16 residues. This CDR3 reads CASSQDQGSGANVLTF. As DNA, the CDR3 is TGCGCCAGCAGCCAAGATCAGGGCTCTGGGGCCAACGTCCTGACTTTC.

This chain connects TRBV28 to TRBJ1-5; TRBD1 might be the D (5 bases). Per germline, CDR1 MDHEN and CDR2 SYDVKM. The CDR3 runs 14 residues. The ends were cut back, 3 bases at V and 4 bases at J, with 10 bases in the middle. CDR3 in amino acids: CASSLAGRNQPQHF. The CDR3 DNA reads as TGTGCCAGCAGTTTGGCAGGGAGGAATCAGCCCCAGCATTTT.

The V and J genes are TRBV19 and TRBJ2-4; 8 bases agree with TRBD2. Per germline, CDR1 LNHDA and CDR2 SQIVND (reference sequence). The CDR3 is 18 residues long. V trimming: 3 bases; J trimming: 0 bases; junction bases outside the gene matches: 10. CDR3 protein: CASSIPSGPGAAKNIQYF. The CDR3 DNA reads as TGTGCCAGTAGTATTCCTAGCGGGCCGGGTGCAGCCAAAAACATTCAGTACTTC.

About this clone itself: Since a far larger clone is one base different, this is likely a read error. The same CDR3 can be traced to other DNA sequences in this sample. The chain recombines TRBV5-6 with TRBJ2-3; TRBD2 matches at 7 bases. The V and J ends lost 2 bases and 0 bases, in that order; junction bases with no gene match: 9. CDR1 SGHDT and CDR2 YYEEEE come from the germline V gene. CDR3 length: 17 residues. DNA of the CDR3: TGTGCCAGCAGCTTAGGGTTACCGCGGGGGAGCACAGATACGCAGTATTTT. Amino acids: CASSLGLPRGSTDTQYF.

This sequence joins TRBV10-2 and TRBJ2-7; possible D gene TRBD1, 5 bases. Germline CDR1 reads WSHSY; CDR2 reads SAAADI. Trimming cost V 5 bases and J 0 bases, with 11 bases left between them. The CDR3 sequence is 14 residues long. The chain's CDR3 is CASSQDISSYEQYV. CDR3 nucleotide sequence: TGCGCCAGCAGTCAGGACATAAGCTCCTACGAGCAGTACGTC.

V usage is TRBV6-4 and J usage is TRBJ2-1, with unresolved D. Germline CDR1 is MRHNA and CDR2 is SNTAGT. V was cut by 5 bases and J by 5 bases, with 10 bases left in between. This CDR3 has 13 residues. CDR3 sequence (DNA): TGTGCCAGCAGTCGGGCCCCAAACAATGAGCAGTTCTTC. Protein sequence: CASSRAPNNEQFF.

In its sample, this clone ranks as large. J is TRBJ2-5 and V is TRBV6-5; 10 nucleotides line up with TRBD2. The CDR3 runs 15 residues. With V trimmed by 5 bases and J by 7 bases, 10 bases remained unmatched. CDR1 and CDR2 (germline): MNHEY, SVGAGI. For the CDR3, the DNA is TGTGCCAGCAGTCCCCGGACTAGCGGCCTTGGGACCCAGTACTTC. Translating gives CASSPRTSGLGTQYF.

V and J are TRBV7-9 and TRBJ1-2; no clear D. Germline CDR1 reads SEHNR; CDR2 reads FQNEAQ (reference sequence). V lost 3 bases, J lost 2 bases, and 7 bases lay in between. This CDR3 is 13 amino acids long. Here the CDR3 reads CASSFAQNYGYTF. CDR3 coding DNA: TGTGCCAGCAGCTTTGCCCAGAACTATGGCTACACCTTC.

The chain uses TRBV4-3 and TRBJ2-7; TRBD1 matches 9 bases. V was clipped by 3 bases and J by 2 bases; unmatched bases: 2. The length of the CDR3 is 14 residues. CDR1 and CDR2 (germline): LGHNA, YSLEER. CDR3 sequence: CASSQGTGTYEQYF. The CDR3 DNA follows: TGCGCCAGCAGCCAGGGGACAGGGACCTACGAGCAGTACTTC.

The chain uses TRBV2 and TRBJ1-1; no clear D. Trimming left V 6 bases short and J 4 bases short, with 15 bases between. Germline loops: CDR1 SNHLY, CDR2 FYNNEI. This CDR3 comprises 14 residues. The CDR3 loop is CASRRTASGTEAFF. For the CDR3, the DNA is TGTGCCAGCAGGCGTACAGCTTCGGGCACTGAAGCTTTCTTT.

The rearrangement links TRBV28 to TRBJ1-6, with a weak D call TRBD1 (6 bases). Germline CDR1 and CDR2: MDHEN and SYDVKM. The V gene lost 3 bases and the J gene lost 3 bases, with 9 bases spanning the gap. The CDR3 sequence is 15 residues long. Here the CDR3 reads CASSFGDNYNSPLHF. The CDR3, as DNA: TGTGCCAGCAGTTTTGGGGACAACTATAATTCACCCCTCCACTTT.